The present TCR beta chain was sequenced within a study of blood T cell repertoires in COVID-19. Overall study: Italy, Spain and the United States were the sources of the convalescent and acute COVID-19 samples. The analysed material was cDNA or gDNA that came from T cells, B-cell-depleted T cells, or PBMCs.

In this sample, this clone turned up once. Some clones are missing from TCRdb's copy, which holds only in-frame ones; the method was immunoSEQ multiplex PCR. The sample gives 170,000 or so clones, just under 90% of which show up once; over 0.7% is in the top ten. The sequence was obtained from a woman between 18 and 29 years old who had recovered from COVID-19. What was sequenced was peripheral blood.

The DNA for the CDR3 is TGTGCCAGCAGCCCCAAGATGAGCATTACGGGAGATACGCAGTATTTT. Its protein product is CASSPKMSITGDTQYF. The rearrangement uses TRBV3-1 (or the pseudogene TRBV3-2) and TRBJ2-3; no reliable D call. This CDR3 contains 16 residues. V lost 4 bases, J lost 5 bases, and 19 bases lay in between. Germline V gene data show CDR1 as LGHDT and CDR2 as YNNKEL (reference sequence).